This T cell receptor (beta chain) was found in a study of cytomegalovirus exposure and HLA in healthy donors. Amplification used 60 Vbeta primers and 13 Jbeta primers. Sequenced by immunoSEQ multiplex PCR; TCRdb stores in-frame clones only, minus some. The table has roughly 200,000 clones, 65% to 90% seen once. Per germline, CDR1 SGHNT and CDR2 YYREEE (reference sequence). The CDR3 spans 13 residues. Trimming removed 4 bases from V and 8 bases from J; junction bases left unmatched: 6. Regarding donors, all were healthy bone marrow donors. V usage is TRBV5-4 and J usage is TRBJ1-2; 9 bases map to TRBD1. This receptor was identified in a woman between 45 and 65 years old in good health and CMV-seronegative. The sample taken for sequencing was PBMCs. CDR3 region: CASSADRGWGYTF. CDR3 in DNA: TGTGCCAGCAGCGCGGACAGGGGTTGGGGCTACACCTTC.